Each of the 31 T cell receptor beta chains below was sequenced from the same sample in a study of T cell repertoires in cytomegalovirus infection. TCRdb recomputed calls from the reads with MiXCR, one row per CDR3 protein. The table lists 200,000 to 300,000 distinct CDR3 sequences, less than 9.5% of them singletons. The specimen sequenced was PBMCs. The receptors stem from a human donor in good health (CMV status not recorded). Some clones in this sample may be carry-over from other donors' samples.

This clonotype has a count of ten or more. The CDR3 reads CASSLVSYSNQPQHF. In nucleotides, the CDR3 is TGTGCCAGCAGCTTAGTTAGCTATAGCAATCAGCCCCAGCATTTT. The chain uses TRBV7-2 and TRBJ1-5, with D hard to call. The V gene's germline CDR1 is SGHTA and CDR2 FQGNSA. The germline V and J ends were trimmed by 1 base and 0 bases, with 7 bases remaining between them. CDR3 length: 15 amino acids.

This clonotype has ten or more counts. This chain joins TRBV7-8 and TRBJ2-4, with 16 bases identical to TRBD2. The germline V gene encodes CDR1 SGHVS and CDR2 FQNEAQ. This CDR3 has 16 residues. J was trimmed by 11 bases and V by 4 bases; bases with no gene match: 8. Written as DNA, the CDR3 is TGTGCCAGCAGCTCAGATAGGGGACTAGCGGGAGGGGTTCAGTACTTC. Residues: CASSSDRGLAGGVQYF.

Ten or more counts support this clonotype. The chain combines TRBV7-2 with TRBJ1-3, with a possible D match to TRBD1 (6 bases). This CDR3 is 15 amino acids long. CDR1 is SGHTA, CDR2 FQGNSA, per germline. The V and J ends lost 4 bases and 4 bases respectively, with 14 bases between them. The CDR3 bases are TGTGCCAGCAGCTCCCAGGGGACTATCGGAAACACCATATATTTT. This encodes CASSSQGTIGNTIYF. The whole variable domain, remainder taken from reference TRBV7-2 and TRBJ1-3, is GAGVSQSPSNKVTEKGKDVELRCDPISGHTALYWYRQSLGQGLEFLIYFQGNSAPDKSGLPSDRFSAERTGGSVSTLTIQRTQQEDSAVYLCASSSQGTIGNTIYFGEGSWLTVV.

J is TRBJ1-5 and V is TRBV12-3 or TRBV12-4; 11 nucleotides agree with TRBD1. After removal of 5 bases from V and 8 bases from J, the junction contained 11 bases not matched to a gene. CDR3 length equals 16 residues. The CDR3 region is CASSVAGTGGSKPQHF. Written as DNA, the CDR3 is TGTGCCAGCAGTGTCGCCGGGACAGGGGGATCAAAGCCCCAGCATTTT.

J is TRBJ1-1 and V is TRBV29-1; no clear D gene. Germline assignment: CDR1 SQVTM and CDR2 ANQGSEA. The V end was cut by 4 bases, the J end by 1 base, with 10 bases between. This CDR3 has 13 residues. CDR3 DNA sequence: TGCAGCGTTGGCGGTTTGGGGAACACTGAAGCTTTCTTT. Translated, it gives CSVGGLGNTEAFF.

This clonotype occurred many times. This chain connects TRBV7-2 to TRBJ1-1, with D unclear. There are 12 residues in the CDR3. Germline V CDR1 and CDR2: SGHTA, FQGNSA. Trimming took off 3 bases at V and 0 bases at J, with 2 bases between the two ends. The CDR3 nucleotides are TGTGCCAGCAGCTTCATGAACACTGAAGCTTTCTTT. This gives the protein CASSFMNTEAFF.

There are many counts of this clonotype. This sequence joins TRBV5-1 and TRBJ2-3; 9 bases fit TRBD2. The CDR3 length is 18 residues. V dropped 3 bases and J dropped 0; count of bases not matched to a gene: 11. Germline CDR1 and CDR2: SGHRS and YFSETQ. CDR3 amino acids: CASSSTVASGASTDTQYF. CDR3 in DNA: TGCGCCAGCAGCTCCACCGTAGCTAGCGGGGCTAGCACAGATACGCAGTATTTT.

The chain joins TRBV15 to TRBJ2-4; D unresolved. V lost 3 bases, J lost 0 bases, and 9 bases lay in between. Germline values: CDR1 LNHNV, CDR2 YYDKDF (reference sequence). There are 15 residues in the CDR3. Written as DNA, the CDR3 is TGTGCCACCAGCAGCGAAATCCTAGCCAAAAACATTCAGTACTTC. Protein: CATSSEILAKNIQYF.

This clonotype has more than one count but fewer than ten. One end of the junction does not line up with germline, which may come from a read error. The V call is TRBV19, the J call TRBJ2-7, with 7 bases fitting TRBD2. Germline CDR1 is LNHDA and CDR2 is SQIVND (reference sequence). The CDR3 is 14 residues long. The CDR3 DNA reads as TGTGCCAGTAGAATAGAAGCGGGAACCGCCGAGCAGTACTTC. Protein sequence: CASRIEAGTAEQYF.

There are many counts of this clonotype. CDR3 coding DNA: TGTGCCAGCAGCTTAGTAGGTGTCTCCTATAATTCACCCCTCCACTTT. Translation gives CASSLVGVSYNSPLHF. The chain carries TRBV7-2 and TRBJ1-6; D is unresolved. There are 16 residues in the CDR3. The ends were cut back, 1 base at V and 0 bases at J, with 7 bases in the middle. Germline V CDR1 and CDR2: SGHTA, FQGNSA.

This clonotype was counted many times. V usage is TRBV7-2 and J usage is TRBJ1-5, with 7 bases identical to TRBD1. Looked up from germline, CDR1 is SGHTA and CDR2 is FQGNSA. The CDR3 is 14 amino acids. The trim removed 5 bases at V and 7 bases at J, leaving 8 bases unmatched. The CDR3 coding sequence is TGTGCCAGCAGCCCGCGCACAGGGGAGCAGCCCCAGCATTTT. Translated: CASSPRTGEQPQHF.

The V and J genes are TRBV13 and TRBJ1-2, with 7 bases matching TRBD1. CDR3 size: 12 residues. The V and J ends lost 5 bases and 9 bases, in that order; junction bases with no gene match: 6. Germline values: CDR1 PRHDT, CDR2 FYEKMQ (reference sequence). CDR3 in amino acids: CASSRNRGRYTF. CDR3 DNA sequence: TGTGCCAGCAGCCGGAACAGGGGTCGCTACACCTTC.

In this sample, this clonotype turned up many times. The V gene is TRBV7-2, the J gene TRBJ1-1; unclear D gene. The CDR3 runs 16 residues. The germline V gene encodes CDR1 SGHTA and CDR2 FQGNSA. Trimming pared 5 bases from V and 4 bases from J, leaving 20 bases between. CDR3 protein: CASSIRKGGAPTEAFF. The CDR3 nucleotides are TGTGCCAGCAGCATTCGAAAAGGTGGAGCCCCCACTGAAGCTTTCTTT.

This clonotype was observed many times. The rearrangement links TRBV7-8 to TRBJ1-2; no clear D. V dropped 1 base and J dropped 10 bases, with 13 bases sitting between them. The CDR3 extends over 13 amino acids. The germline CDR1 and CDR2 sequences are SGHVS and FQNEAQ. The CDR3 here is CASSLVRGSDYTF. CDR3 bases: TGTGCCAGCAGCTTAGTCAGAGGCAGTGACTACACCTTC.

In its sample, this clonotype was seen many times. The chain joins TRBV7-2 to TRBJ1-1; TRBD1 is a possible D gene (5 bases). CDR1 is SGHTA, CDR2 FQGNSA, per germline. The CDR3 has 16 residues. Trimming pared 5 bases from V and 1 base from J, leaving 17 bases between. CDR3 amino acids: CASSKRSAGANTEAFF. The CDR3, as DNA: TGTGCCAGCAGCAAAAGATCCGCTGGGGCGAACACTGAAGCTTTCTTT.

This clonotype was recorded many times. This sequence joins TRBV7-2 and TRBJ1-1, with 8 bases fitting TRBD1. In germline, CDR1 is SGHTA, CDR2 FQGNSA. The junction had 9 bases not matched to a gene; V was cut back by 0 bases and J by 6 bases. The CDR3 is 16 amino acids. In DNA form, the CDR3 reads TGTGCCAGCAGCTTAGCGGCCGTTGGACAGGGCTCTGAAGCTTTCTTT. Its translation is CASSLAAVGQGSEAFF.

This clonotype was detected many times. CDR3 DNA sequence: TGTGCCAACAAGCAGAACACCGGGGAGCTGTTTTTT. Its protein product is CANKQNTGELFF. The chain has TRBV7-8 and TRBJ2-2; no firm D call. Per the germline V gene, CDR1 is SGHVS and CDR2 is FQNEAQ. CDR3 length: 12 amino acids. Trimming took 10 bases from V and 1 from J, leaving 7 bases between them.

This clonotype was detected ten times or more. In DNA form, the CDR3 reads TGTGCCAGCAGCCCATCAATAGCGGGGCAAGAGACCCAGTACTTC. It yields the protein CASSPSIAGQETQYF. The rearrangement joins TRBV7-8 to TRBJ2-5; 8 nucleotides line up with TRBD2. Germline CDR1 reads SGHVS; CDR2 reads FQNEAQ. The CDR3 contains 15 residues. Trimming took 5 bases from V and 2 from J; bases not matched to a gene: 7.

This clonotype was observed at least ten times. The chain links TRBV6-1 to TRBJ1-1; tentatively, D is TRBD1 (6 bases). CDR1 and CDR2 from the germline V gene are MNHNS and SASEGT. Trimming removed 8 bases at V and 7 bases at J, with 17 bases between. The CDR3 consists of 13 residues. This CDR3 is CASSAGGYVEAFF. CDR3 sequence (DNA): TGTGCCAGCTCTGCGGGGGGCTATGTTGAAGCTTTCTTT.

This clonotype was picked up many times. The chain employs TRBV7-9 and TRBJ2-7; D gene ambiguous. Germline V gene sequence: CDR1 SEHNR, CDR2 FQNEAQ (reference sequence). V was shortened by 3 bases and J by 1 base, with 7 bases between the two germline ends. The CDR3 is made up of 13 amino acids. The CDR3 is CASSFQKSYEQYF. CDR3 sequence (DNA): TGTGCCAGCAGCTTTCAGAAATCCTACGAGCAGTACTTC.

This clonotype has a count of ten or more. V gene TRBV7-2 combines with J gene TRBJ1-2, with a possible D match to TRBD1 (5 bases). The CDR3 totals 14 residues. CDR1 is SGHTA, CDR2 FQGNSA, per germline. Between the trimmed V and J ends, which lost 3 bases and 6 bases, there was a span of 14 bases. In nucleotides, the CDR3 is TGTGCCAGCAGCTTGGCAGGGATTAAGGATGGCTACACCTTC. Translating it yields CASSLAGIKDGYTF.

The chain employs TRBV28 and TRBJ2-3, with 7 nucleotides matching TRBD2. Germline V gives CDR1 MDHEN, CDR2 SYDVKM. The trim removed 5 bases at V and 2 bases at J, leaving 4 bases unmatched. The CDR3 runs 14 residues. The CDR3 loop is CASSPLAATDTQYF. DNA of the CDR3: TGTGCCAGCAGTCCGCTAGCGGCCACAGATACGCAGTATTTT.

The rearrangement uses TRBV15 and TRBJ2-1, with D perhaps TRBD2 (5 bases). Trimming removed 5 bases at V and 0 bases at J, with 8 bases between. Germline-derived CDR1 and CDR2 are LNHNV and YYDKDF (reference sequence). The CDR3 has 14 amino acids. CDR3 amino acids: CATSLGSSYNEQFF. The CDR3 DNA sequence: TGTGCCACCAGCCTGGGGAGCTCCTACAATGAGCAGTTCTTC. Filled out from reference TRBV15 and TRBJ2-1, the complete variable domain reads DAMVIQNPRYQVTQFGKPVTLSCSQTLNHNVMYWYQQKSSQAPKLLFHYYDKDFNNEADTPDNFQSRRPNTSFCFLDIRSPGLGDTAMYLCATSLGSSYNEQFFGPGTRLTVL.

This clonotype came up many times. This CDR3 reads CASSFHRGSYNSPLHF. The CDR3, as DNA: TGTGCCAGCAGCTTTCACAGGGGCTCCTATAATTCACCCCTCCACTTT. The rearrangement links TRBV7-2 to TRBJ1-6; 7 nucleotides line up with TRBD1. This CDR3 is built from 16 residues. J was trimmed by 0 bases and V by 3 bases; bases with no gene match: 2. Germline V CDR1 and CDR2: SGHTA, FQGNSA.

The V gene is TRBV7-8, the J gene TRBJ1-1; 9 bases are a match to TRBD1. V shed 2 bases, J shed 6 bases, and the junction held 10 bases outside the gene matches. Per the germline V gene, CDR1 is SGHVS and CDR2 is FQNEAQ. There are 16 residues in the CDR3. Here the CDR3 DNA reads TGTGCCAGCAGCTTAACGAGGGACAGGGTAGTCTCTGAAGCTTTCTTT. This translates into CASSLTRDRVVSEAFF.

This clonotype showed up many times. The chain joins TRBV7-2 to TRBJ1-5, with 7 nucleotides matching TRBD1. The V gene end was trimmed by 5 bases and the J gene end by 1 base; junction bases not matched to a gene: 2. The CDR3 has 14 residues. Germline CDR1 and CDR2: SGHTA and FQGNSA. CDR3 loop: CASSEQGSNQPQHF. The DNA for the CDR3 is TGTGCCAGCAGCGAACAGGGGAGCAATCAGCCCCAGCATTTT.

The V and J genes are TRBV30 and TRBJ2-7; D tentatively reads TRBD1 or TRBD2 (5 bases each). CDR1 is GTSNPN and CDR2 is SVGIG in the germline V gene (reference sequence). This CDR3 is built from 15 residues. Trimming left V 3 bases short and J 2 bases short, with 17 bases between. The CDR3 DNA is TGTGCCTGGAGACACCCCGGGGCAGGGCCCTACGAGCAGTACTTC. Its protein is CAWRHPGAGPYEQYF.

Concerning this clonotype itself: With a much larger clone just one base away, this may be a read error. The V gene is TRBV6-5, the J gene TRBJ1-1; D ambiguous. Germline CDR1 is MNHEY and CDR2 is SVGAGI. Trimming removed 5 bases at V and 3 bases at J, with 10 bases between. This CDR3 region has 13 residues. The CDR3 nucleotides read TGTGCCAGCAGTGACGGCTTTGACACTGAAGCTTTCTTT. This translates into CASSDGFDTEAFF.

The rearrangement joins TRBV7-9 to TRBJ2-7; perhaps TRBD2 as D (5 bases). Between the trimmed V and J ends, which lost 3 bases and 4 bases, there was a span of 16 bases. Germline values: CDR1 SEHNR, CDR2 FQNEAQ (reference sequence). This CDR3 contains 15 residues. The CDR3 region has the DNA TGTGCCAGCAGCTTGAGGCTACCGGGATTTTACGAGCAGTACTTC. Residues: CASSLRLPGFYEQYF.

This clonotype was seen a handful of times. J is TRBJ2-7 and V is TRBV3-1, with 8 positions matching TRBD2. The CDR3 is 15 residues long. The germline V gene encodes CDR1 LGHDT and CDR2 YNNKEL (reference sequence). Unmatched junction bases numbered 3, after V lost 0 bases and J lost 2 bases. The CDR3 loop is CASSQDGTRTYEQYF. In DNA, the CDR3 is TGTGCCAGCAGCCAAGATGGGACTAGGACCTACGAGCAGTACTTC.

This clonotype was detected ten times or more. This rearrangement joins TRBV9 to TRBJ2-4; D uncertain. The CDR3 consists of 17 residues. The V end lost 3 bases, the J end lost 1 base, and 17 bases lay between the germline ends. The germline CDR1 and CDR2 sequences are SGDLS and YYNGEE. CDR3 DNA: TGTGCCAGCAGCGCCCTCCCGGAAACGTACGCCAAAAACATTCAGTACTTC. Protein sequence: CASSALPETYAKNIQYF.